This TCR beta chain comes out of a study of T-cell memory formation after mild COVID-19. Study-level information: Each donor largely had its own TCR clusters.

The CDR3 totals 14 residues. Germline assignment: CDR1 SGHRS and CDR2 YFSETQ. J lost 6 bases, V lost 0 bases, and 3 bases had no gene match. Regarding the study as a whole: Second-wave clones that peaked on day 37 lacked confirmed SARS-CoV-2 specificity.

This clonotype was seen many times. What it recognizes is unknown. 5'RACE with constant-segment primers yielded barcoded, UMI-tagged TCR alpha and TCR beta cDNA libraries. MiXCR, applied by TCRdb to the 5' RACE reads, yields one record per CDR3 protein. The table includes about 560,000 distinct CDR3 sequences, approximately 19% detected once. This rearrangement joins TRBV5-1 to TRBJ2-3; 8 bases are shared with TRBD2. Material for sequencing was PBMCs or a T cell subset sorted from them (not recorded which). The clonotype comes from an adult woman who had mild COVID-19 (a few samples of this study predate the infection). Cell type and time point are not known. In DNA form, the CDR3 reads TGCGCCAGCAGCTTGGAGGCTAGCGGGGATACGCAGTATTTT. Translating gives CASSLEASGDTQYF.